A single sample gave rise to the 15 T cell receptor beta chains below, sequenced in a study of blood T cell repertoires in COVID-19. The assay was immunoSEQ multiplex PCR, and TCRdb's table has in-frame clones only and misses some. The sample has roughly 34,000 clones; 90% are singletons. Sequenced: peripheral blood. The receptors originated from a man aged 60-69 years with active COVID-19.

This clone was seen more than once but under ten times. The CDR3 reads CASSQGLGTHKNEQFF. DNA of the CDR3: TGCGCCAGCAGCCAAGGCCTCGGGACACATAAAAATGAGCAGTTCTTC. This rearrangement joins TRBV4-3 to TRBJ2-1, with TRBD1 as a possible D gene (6 bases). V shed 1 base and J shed 7 bases, with 17 bases lying between them. The CDR3 is 16 amino acids. Germline CDR1 LGHNA, CDR2 YSLEER.

The rearrangement joins TRBV5-4 to TRBJ1-1, with 9 bases that match TRBD1. This CDR3 comprises 16 residues. Looked up from germline, CDR1 is SGHNT and CDR2 is YYREEE (reference sequence). The V and J ends lost 4 bases and 5 bases, in that order; junction bases with no gene match: 12. CDR3 in amino acids: CASSTPLTGGRTEAFF. As DNA, the CDR3 is TGTGCCAGCAGCACACCACTTACAGGGGGCAGGACTGAAGCTTTCTTT.

The V and J genes are TRBV5-1 and TRBJ1-1, with TRBD1 as a possible D gene (6 bases). Germline loops: CDR1 SGHRS, CDR2 YFSETQ. With 4 bases removed from V and 1 base from J, the gap between germline ends came to 14 bases. This CDR3 region has 15 residues. Here the CDR3 reads CASSTDLTGNTEAFF. The CDR3 DNA is TGCGCCAGCAGCACTGACTTGACAGGGAACACTGAAGCTTTCTTT.

The CDR3 is CASSTGGASGANVLTF. As DNA, the CDR3 is TGTGCCAGCAGTACAGGGGGCGCCTCTGGGGCCAACGTCCTGACTTTC. The chain links TRBV28 to TRBJ2-6, with 9 bases fitting TRBD1. Germline V gives CDR1 MDHEN, CDR2 SYDVKM. V dropped 5 bases and J dropped 0; count of bases not matched to a gene: 2. This CDR3 contains 16 residues.

CDR3 sequence reads: CATSRDTRAETQYF. The DNA for the CDR3 is TGTGCCACCAGCAGAGACACGCGGGCGGAGACCCAGTACTTC. This chain uses TRBV15 with TRBJ2-5, with a weak D call TRBD2 (5 bases). There are 14 residues in the CDR3. CDR1 is LNHNV, CDR2 YYDKDF, per germline (reference sequence). V was shortened by 0 bases and J by 5 bases, with 10 bases between the two germline ends.

The chain employs TRBV29-1 and TRBJ2-1, with 12 bases lining up with TRBD2. The CDR3 runs 13 residues. The germline CDR1 and CDR2 sequences are SQVTM and ANQGSEA. V lost 6 bases, J lost 4 bases, and 1 base stayed unmatched. The CDR3 loop reads CSVTSGGYNEQFF. In DNA, the CDR3 is TGCAGCGTGACTAGCGGGGGTTACAATGAGCAGTTCTTC.

The chain employs TRBV18 and TRBJ2-1; 7 nucleotides line up with TRBD2. The CDR3 sequence is 14 residues long. J lost 3 bases, V lost 4 bases, and 3 bases had no gene match. The germline V gene encodes CDR1 KGHSH and CDR2 LQKENI. This CDR3 is CASSRGLDYNEQFF. The CDR3 DNA sequence: TGTGCCAGCTCACGAGGACTAGACTACAATGAGCAGTTCTTC.

The rearrangement joins TRBV12-5 to TRBJ1-3; TRBD1 might be the D (5 bases). Germline assignment: CDR1 LGHNT and CDR2 FRNRAP. V lost 0 bases to trimming and J lost 0 bases, with 9 bases between them. This CDR3 contains 16 residues. CDR3 sequence reads: CASGLVRQYSGNTIYF. The CDR3 bases are TGTGCTAGTGGTTTGGTCAGACAGTACTCTGGAAACACCATATATTTT.

The rearrangement uses TRBV29-1 and TRBJ2-5, with 7 nucleotides matching TRBD1. Germline assignment: CDR1 SQVTM and CDR2 ANQGSEA. V shed 4 bases and J 1 base; nucleotides not matched to a gene: 3. This CDR3 is 13 amino acids long. CDR3 coding DNA: TGCAGCGTTGGGGACAGATTCCAAGAGACCCAGTACTTC. Translated: CSVGDRFQETQYF.

The V gene is TRBV6-5, the J gene TRBJ1-5, with no clear D. Germline values: CDR1 MNHEY, CDR2 SVGAGI. The CDR3 loop spans 15 amino acids. V shed 4 bases and J shed 2 bases, with 12 bases lying between them. CDR3 nucleotide sequence: TGTGCCAGCAGTTCCCAGGCCGGGGGCAATCAGCCCCAGCATTTT. Translated, it gives CASSSQAGGNQPQHF.

With regard to this clone: Other nucleotide sequences from this sample produce the same CDR3. V and J are TRBV5-6 and TRBJ1-2; D remains unclear. Germline loops: CDR1 SGHDT, CDR2 YYEEEE. The CDR3 has 12 amino acids. CDR3 coding DNA: TGTGCTAGCCAACCGAGGCACCGGGGCTACACCTTC. This sequence encodes CASQPRHRGYTF. Supplemented by reference TRBV5-6 and TRBJ1-2, the full variable domain reads DAGVTQSPTHLIKTRGQQVTLRCSPKSGHDTVSWYQQALGQGPQFIFQYYEEEERQRGNFPDRFSGHQFPNYSSELNVNALLLGDSALYLCASQPRHRGYTFGSGTRLTVV.

The V gene is TRBV7-9, the J gene TRBJ2-5; TRBD1 is a possible D gene (6 bases). This CDR3 is built from 16 residues. CDR1 SEHNR and CDR2 FQNEAQ come from the germline V gene (reference sequence). V shed 1 base and J shed 0 bases, with 12 bases lying between them. CDR3 coding DNA: TGTGCCAGCAGCTTAGGGGGGCCCCGGTACCAAGAGACCCAGTACTTC. It codes for CASSLGGPRYQETQYF.

The rearrangement joins TRBV12-5 to TRBJ2-3; TRBD2 matches 8 bases. CDR3 length: 16 amino acids. CDR1 is LGHNT, CDR2 FRNRAP, per germline. Germline trimming cut 2 bases from V and 6 bases from J; bases unmatched to any gene: 10. CDR3 sequence reads: CASGLPSGTSLDTQYF. In DNA, the CDR3 is TGTGCTAGTGGTTTGCCCTCCGGGACTAGTCTGGATACGCAGTATTTT.

The chain employs TRBV27 and TRBJ2-1; 9 bases agree with TRBD1. The trim removed 7 bases at V and 4 bases at J, leaving 11 bases unmatched. This CDR3 region has 16 residues. In germline, CDR1 is MNHEY, CDR2 SMNVEV (reference sequence). CDR3 protein: CASTPRGTGPYNEQFF. In nucleotides, the CDR3 is TGTGCCAGCACCCCGAGGGGGACAGGGCCATACAATGAGCAGTTCTTC.

This sequence joins TRBV11-3 and TRBJ2-5; TRBD1 aligns across 7 bases. The germline V gene encodes CDR1 SGHNT and CDR2 YENEEA. CDR3 size: 15 residues. The V segment lost 4 bases and the J segment 4 bases; nucleotides outside the gene matches: 9. In DNA form, the CDR3 reads TGTGCCAGCAGCTCCTCGACAGGGCCGGGAGAGACCCAGTACTTC. It is translated as CASSSSTGPGETQYF. Complete variable domain (other parts from reference TRBV11-3 and TRBJ2-5): EAGVVQSPRYKIIEKKQPVAFWCNPISGHNTLYWYLQNLGQGPELLIRYENEEAVDDSQLPKDRFSAERLKGVDSTLKIQPAELGDSAVYLCASSSSTGPGETQYFGPGTRLLVL.